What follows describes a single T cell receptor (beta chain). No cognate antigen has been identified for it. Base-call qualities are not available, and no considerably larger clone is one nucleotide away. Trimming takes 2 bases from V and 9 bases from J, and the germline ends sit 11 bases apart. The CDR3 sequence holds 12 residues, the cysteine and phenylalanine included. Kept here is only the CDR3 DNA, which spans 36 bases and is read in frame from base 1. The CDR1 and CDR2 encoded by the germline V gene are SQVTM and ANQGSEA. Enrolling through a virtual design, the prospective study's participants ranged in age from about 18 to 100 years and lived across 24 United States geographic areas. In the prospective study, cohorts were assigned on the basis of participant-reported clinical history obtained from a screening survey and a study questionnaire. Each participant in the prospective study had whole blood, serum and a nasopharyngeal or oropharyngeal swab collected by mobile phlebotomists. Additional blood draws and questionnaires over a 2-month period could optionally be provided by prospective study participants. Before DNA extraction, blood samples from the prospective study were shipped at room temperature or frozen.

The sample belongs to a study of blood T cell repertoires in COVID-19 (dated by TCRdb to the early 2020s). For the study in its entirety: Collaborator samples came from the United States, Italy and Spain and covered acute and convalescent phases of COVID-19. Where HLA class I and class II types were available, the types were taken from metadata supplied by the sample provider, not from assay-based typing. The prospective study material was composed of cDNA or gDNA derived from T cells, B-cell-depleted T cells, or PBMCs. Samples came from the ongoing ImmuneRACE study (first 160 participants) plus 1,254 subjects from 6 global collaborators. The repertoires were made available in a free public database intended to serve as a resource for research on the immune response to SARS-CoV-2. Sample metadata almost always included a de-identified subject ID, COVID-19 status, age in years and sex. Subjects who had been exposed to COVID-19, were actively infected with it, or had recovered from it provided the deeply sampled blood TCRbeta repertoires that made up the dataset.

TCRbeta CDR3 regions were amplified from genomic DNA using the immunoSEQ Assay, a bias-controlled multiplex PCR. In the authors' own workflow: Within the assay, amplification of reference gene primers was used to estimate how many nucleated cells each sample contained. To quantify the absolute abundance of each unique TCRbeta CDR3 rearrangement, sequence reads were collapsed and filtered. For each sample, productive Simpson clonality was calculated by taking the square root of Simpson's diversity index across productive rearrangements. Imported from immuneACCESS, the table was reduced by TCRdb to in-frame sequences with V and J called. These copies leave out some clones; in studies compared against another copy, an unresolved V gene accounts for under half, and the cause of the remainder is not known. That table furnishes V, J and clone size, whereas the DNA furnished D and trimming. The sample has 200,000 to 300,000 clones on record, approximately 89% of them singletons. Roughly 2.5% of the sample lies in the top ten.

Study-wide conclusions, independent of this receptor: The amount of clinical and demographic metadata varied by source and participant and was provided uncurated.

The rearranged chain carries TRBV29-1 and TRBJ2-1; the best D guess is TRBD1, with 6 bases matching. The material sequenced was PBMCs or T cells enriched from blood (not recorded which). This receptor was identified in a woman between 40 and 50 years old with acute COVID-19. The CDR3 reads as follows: CSVETGTTEQFF. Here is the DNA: TGCAGCGTTGAAACCGGGACAACTGAGCAGTTCTTC.